The clone carrying this T cell receptor beta chain was counted only a few times. On cycle 4 day 1 and cycle 7 day 1, as well as at baseline, blood was sampled. These data come from a study of OX40 agonist ivuxolimab in advanced cancers. Across the study: Every 2 weeks, patients received ivuxolimab intravenously, dosed at 0.01 to 10 mg/kg. Aged about 20 to 80 with a mean of 60 years, they were approximately 79% male. Three patients, one with hepatocellular carcinoma and two with cutaneous melanoma, responded partially.

Method: immunoSEQ multiplex PCR; TCRdb's copy keeps in-frame clones and lacks some. Of approximately 51,000 clones in the sample, around 82% were seen once. With 6 bases removed from V and 0 bases from J, the gap between germline ends came to 10 bases. CDR1 and CDR2 (germline): MNHNS, SASEGT. This CDR3 spans 14 amino acids. The source material was CD4+ or CD8+ T cells sorted from blood, sampled in a trial of the OX40 agonist ivuxolimab. This sequence joins TRBV6-1 and TRBJ2-3; possible D gene TRBD1, 6 bases. The receptor was isolated from an adult with an advanced solid tumor such as melanoma, head and neck, liver or kidney cancer. CDR3 sequence: CASRPGQSTDTQYF. The CDR3 DNA is TGTGCCAGCAGACCTGGACAGAGCACAGATACGCAGTATTTT.